These 30 T cell receptor beta chains came from one sample sequenced in a study of response to subunit inactivated influenza vaccine. MiXCR, run by TCRdb on the RT-PCR reads, gives a single entry per CDR3 protein. Of roughly 790,000 distinct CDR3 sequences listed, 21% are singletons. The input for sequencing was PBMCs from blood, taken 5 days after vaccination. The receptors come from a man aged 50 to 60 who received an inactivated influenza vaccine.

This clonotype came up many times. This chain joins TRBV4-3 and TRBJ2-6; the D is unclear. Germline CDR1 is LGHNA and CDR2 is YSLEER. Trimming stripped 1 base from V and 0 bases from J, with 13 bases between. The CDR3 covers 18 residues. CDR3 amino acids: CASSQGWSSLSGANVLTF. CDR3 DNA: TGCGCCAGCAGCCAAGGATGGTCGTCACTCTCTGGGGCCAACGTCCTGACTTTC.

CDR3 nucleotides: TGTGCCACCAGCAGAGAGGGACAGGGAGGCGGCTACACCTTC. This translates into CATSREGQGGGYTF. The chain has TRBV15 and TRBJ1-2; the match to TRBD1 covers 9 bases. The CDR3 spans 14 residues. In germline, CDR1 is LNHNV, CDR2 YYDKDF (reference sequence). The V gene end was trimmed by 0 bases and the J gene end by 8 bases; junction bases not matched to a gene: 4.

At least ten counts were recorded for this clonotype. The V and J genes are TRBV20-1 and TRBJ2-7; D is uncertain. CDR3 length: 12 amino acids. Germline V gene data show CDR1 as DFQATT and CDR2 as SNEGSKA (reference sequence). V was clipped by 3 bases and J by 4 bases, with 10 bases between them. The CDR3 here is CSASLRGYEQYF. The CDR3 nucleotides read TGCAGTGCTAGCTTACGAGGATACGAGCAGTACTTC.

The table lists this clonotype with many counts. The chain employs TRBV6-2 or TRBV6-3 and TRBJ2-2; TRBD1 matches at 9 bases. The CDR3 covers 15 residues. V dropped 5 bases and J dropped 4; count of bases not matched to a gene: 5. Germline-derived CDR1 and CDR2 are MNHEY and SVGEGT. The CDR3 DNA reads TGTGCCAGCAGTCCACCGGGACAGGGCACCGGGGAGCTGTTTTTT. Residues: CASSPPGQGTGELFF.

The chain carries TRBV2 and TRBJ2-1; D unresolved. V was clipped by 1 base and J by 9 bases, with 13 bases between them. The CDR3 has 14 residues. Germline V gives CDR1 SNHLY, CDR2 FYNNEI. The CDR3 sequence is CASSEVGSWGEQFF. The CDR3 DNA reads TGTGCCAGCAGTGAAGTGGGGTCCTGGGGTGAGCAGTTCTTC.

The V call is TRBV12-3 or TRBV12-4, the J call TRBJ2-7; D not resolved. This CDR3 region has 12 residues. Between the trimmed V and J ends, which lost 6 bases and 3 bases, there was a span of 9 bases. CDR3 protein: CASRVGFYEQYF. The CDR3 DNA is TGTGCCAGCAGGGTAGGATTCTACGAGCAGTACTTC.

There are many counts of this clonotype. V usage is TRBV7-2 and J usage is TRBJ2-4; TRBD2 agrees at 10 bases. Germline CDR1 reads SGHTA; CDR2 reads FQGNSA. Trimming cost V 5 bases and J 8 bases; bases outside gene matches: 15. This CDR3 region has 17 residues. Written as DNA, the CDR3 is TGTGCCAGCAGCCCCGGACTAGCGGCCTCGGGAAACTACATTCAGTACTTC. Translated: CASSPGLAASGNYIQYF. Variable domain in full (rest from reference TRBV7-2 and TRBJ2-4): GAGVSQSPSNKVTEKGKDVELRCDPISGHTALYWYRQSLGQGLEFLIYFQGNSAPDKSGLPSDRFSAERTGGSVSTLTIQRTQQEDSAVYLCASSPGLAASGNYIQYFGAGTRLSVL.

To note about this clonotype: A much more abundant neighbour one base away suggests this may be a read error. The CDR3 loop is CSPTLLLSTDTQYF. The CDR3 coding sequence is TGCAGTCCTACCCTGCTACTGAGCACAGATACGCAGTATTTT. The chain is built from TRBV20-1 and TRBJ2-3; D is unresolved. Germline loops: CDR1 DFQATT, CDR2 SNEGSKA (reference sequence). This CDR3 has 14 amino acids. Trimming left V 8 bases short and J 0 bases short, with 15 bases between.

The genes are TRBV28 and TRBJ1-5; D remains unclear. Trimming took 3 bases from V and 3 from J, leaving 9 bases between them. CDR3 size: 14 residues. Germline CDR1 MDHEN, CDR2 SYDVKM. The CDR3 is CASSLGRLNQPQHF. CDR3 sequence (DNA): TGTGCCAGCAGTTTGGGCAGGCTCAATCAGCCCCAGCATTTT. The full variable domain, rest sourced from reference TRBV28 and TRBJ1-5, is DVKVTQSSRYLVKRTGEKVFLECVQDMDHENMFWYRQDPGLGLRLIYFSYDVKMKEKGDIPEGYSVSREKKERFSLILESASTNQTSMYLCASSLGRLNQPQHFGDGTRLSIL.

The CDR3 DNA reads TGCAGCGTTTATAGCGGGAGCACAGATACGCAGTATTTT. It is translated as CSVYSGSTDTQYF. The chain joins TRBV29-1 to TRBJ2-3; 7 bases map to TRBD2. The germline gives CDR1 SQVTM, CDR2 ANQGSEA. J lost 0 bases, V lost 5 bases, and 2 bases had no gene match. The CDR3 runs to 13 residues.

The chain is built from TRBV9 and TRBJ2-5; 9 bases match TRBD2. V was pared by 0 bases and J by 0 bases, with 6 bases of the junction left unmatched. CDR3 size: 17 residues. Germline-derived CDR1 and CDR2 are SGDLS and YYNGEE. This CDR3 is CASSVEGSGGNQETQYF. The DNA for the CDR3 is TGTGCCAGCAGCGTAGAGGGGAGCGGGGGGAACCAAGAGACCCAGTACTTC.

V and J are TRBV30 and TRBJ2-7; D is unresolved. Per the germline V gene, CDR1 is GTSNPN and CDR2 is SVGIG (reference sequence). The CDR3 runs 15 residues. Trimming took off 3 bases at V and 2 bases at J, with 17 bases between the two ends. The CDR3 region has the DNA TGTGCCTGGAGCGAAGCCCTCGACCGAGCCTACGAGCAGTACTTC. Translation gives CAWSEALDRAYEQYF.

This clonotype was seen at least ten times. The gene calls are TRBV29-1 and TRBJ2-3, with TRBD2 as a possible D gene (5 bases). The V end was cut by 4 bases, the J end by 3 bases, with 14 bases between. Germline-derived CDR1 and CDR2 are SQVTM and ANQGSEA. This CDR3 contains 14 residues. The CDR3 coding sequence is TGCAGCGTTGGGAGAGGGAGTTCAACAGATACGCAGTATTTT. Protein sequence: CSVGRGSSTDTQYF.

The chain combines TRBV11-2 with TRBJ2-1; a weak D match, TRBD1 (6 bases). V lost 3 bases and J lost 3, with 12 bases in between. CDR3 size: 15 residues. CDR1 SGHAT and CDR2 FQNNGV come from the germline V gene. In DNA, the CDR3 is TGTGCCAGCAGCTTGAACAGGGATCTCTACAATGAGCAGTTCTTC. Translation: CASSLNRDLYNEQFF.

This clonotype was seen only a few times. V gene TRBV3-1 combines with J gene TRBJ1-5; unclear D gene. Trimming stripped 1 base from V and 1 base from J, with 11 bases between. The CDR3 has 16 residues. From germline, CDR1 is LGHDT and CDR2 YNNKEL (reference sequence). In DNA form, the CDR3 reads TGTGCCAGCAGCCAAGGAACGTGGGCCAGCAATCAGCCCCAGCATTTT. Residues: CASSQGTWASNQPQHF.

This clonotype was recorded a few times. The chain is built from TRBV5-1 and TRBJ2-1; TRBD1 matches at 7 bases. This CDR3 spans 15 amino acids. Germline V gene data show CDR1 as SGHRS and CDR2 as YFSETQ. Germline trimming cut 5 bases from V and 5 bases from J; bases unmatched to any gene: 10. CDR3 protein: CASSPTGASHNEQFF. DNA for the CDR3: TGCGCCAGCAGTCCTACAGGGGCGTCCCACAATGAGCAGTTCTTC. Variable domain in full (rest from reference TRBV5-1 and TRBJ2-1): KAGVTQTPRYLIKTRGQQVTLSCSPISGHRSVSWYQQTPGQGLQFLFEYFSETQRNKGNFPGRFSGRQFSNSRSEMNVSTLELGDSALYLCASSPTGASHNEQFFGPGTRLTVL.

This rearrangement joins TRBV20-1 to TRBJ2-7; a weak D match, TRBD2 (5 bases). Trimming took off 5 bases at V and 4 bases at J, with 15 bases between the two ends. Germline values: CDR1 DFQATT, CDR2 SNEGSKA (reference sequence). The length of the CDR3 is 13 residues. DNA for the CDR3: TGCAGTGCTTCCAAGCCGGGAACTTACGAGCAGTACTTC. This codes for CSASKPGTYEQYF.

This rearrangement joins TRBV15 to TRBJ2-2, with 7 bases matching TRBD2. CDR1 and CDR2 from the germline V gene are LNHNV and YYDKDF (reference sequence). V shed 1 base, J shed 1 base, and the junction held 0 bases outside the gene matches. The CDR3 consists of 15 residues. The CDR3 loop reads CATSRGGGNTGELFF. The CDR3, as DNA: TGTGCCACCAGCAGAGGCGGGGGGAACACCGGGGAGCTGTTTTTT.

The V gene is TRBV11-2, the J gene TRBJ2-1, with 7 bases aligning to TRBD1. Per germline, CDR1 SGHAT and CDR2 FQNNGV. J lost 8 bases, V lost 5 bases, and 12 bases had no gene match. The length of the CDR3 is 15 residues. Here the CDR3 reads CASSTDRVGFDEQFF. For the CDR3, the DNA is TGTGCCAGCAGCACAGACAGGGTAGGTTTCGATGAGCAGTTCTTC.

The chain recombines TRBV6-1 with TRBJ2-7; 7 bases align to TRBD1. This CDR3 has 15 residues. Losses at the gene ends were 6 bases for V and 3 bases for J; bases not matched to a gene: 11. Germline values: CDR1 MNHNS, CDR2 SASEGT. Here the CDR3 DNA reads TGTGCCAGCAGCTCGGGACAGAGTATAGACTACGAGCAGTACTTC. Its translation: CASSSGQSIDYEQYF.

This clonotype appeared a few times. This chain joins TRBV15 and TRBJ2-3, with D unresolved. The V end lost 0 bases, the J end lost 1 base, and 5 bases lay between the germline ends. Germline CDR1 is LNHNV and CDR2 is YYDKDF (reference sequence). CDR3 length: 14 residues. CDR3 nucleotide sequence: TGTGCCACCAGCAGAGATCAACGCACAGATACGCAGTATTTT. Its translation: CATSRDQRTDTQYF.

This clonotype was detected only a few times. The chain carries TRBV12-3 or TRBV12-4 and TRBJ1-2; tentatively, D is TRBD1 (5 bases). This CDR3 is 14 amino acids long. Trimming took off 6 bases at V and 3 bases at J, with 14 bases between the two ends. In DNA, the CDR3 is TGTGCCAGCAGCCCAGGTGGGGCGGACTATGGCTACACCTTC. It specifies CASSPGGADYGYTF.

This rearrangement joins TRBV7-2 to TRBJ2-1; 10 bases are shared with TRBD2. The CDR3 loop spans 12 amino acids. Trimming removed 1 base from V and 16 bases from J; junction bases left unmatched: 4. Germline V gene data show CDR1 as SGHTA and CDR2 as FQGNSA. The CDR3 region is CASSLEAGGPFF. The CDR3 DNA reads TGTGCCAGCAGCTTAGAAGCGGGAGGGCCTTTCTTC.

V and J are TRBV14 and TRBJ2-7, with D possibly called TRBD1 or TRBD2 (5 bases each). Germline V gives CDR1 SGHDN, CDR2 FVKESK. The CDR3 has 13 residues. Trimming took off 1 base at V and 13 bases at J, with 17 bases between the two ends. This CDR3 is CASSQAASGTVYF. Here the CDR3 DNA reads TGTGCCAGCAGCCAAGCCGCGTCCGGGACGGTCTACTTC.

J is TRBJ2-2 and V is TRBV7-6; D unresolved. CDR1 is SGHVS and CDR2 is FNYEAQ in the germline V gene. V was shortened by 5 bases and J by 2 bases, with 9 bases between the two germline ends. CDR3 size: 14 residues. The CDR3: CASSPYDNTGELFF. The CDR3 DNA reads TGTGCCAGCAGCCCCTACGATAACACCGGGGAGCTGTTTTTT.

This clonotype was counted once. The chain uses TRBV18 and TRBJ2-1; possible D gene TRBD2, 6 bases. The CDR3 runs to 15 residues. The germline V and J ends were trimmed by 1 base and 7 bases, with 14 bases remaining between them. Germline V gene lookup returns CDR1 KGHSH and CDR2 LQKENI. The DNA for the CDR3 is TGTGCCAGCTCACCACTTAAGAACGCGGGAAATGAGCAGTTCTTC. This codes for CASSPLKNAGNEQFF.

Comment on this clonotype: The CDR3 end shows no conserved phenylalanine or tryptophan, and so a read error is likely. The CDR3 DNA sequence: TGCGCCAGCAGCTTGGTTGGAGCCCGGCAAGAGACCCAGTACCTC. Its translation: CASSLVGARQETQYL. This rearrangement joins TRBV5-1 to TRBJ2-5; unclear D gene. The germline CDR1 and CDR2 sequences are SGHRS and YFSETQ. This CDR3 is built from 15 residues. V was shortened by 0 bases and J by 2 bases, with 11 bases between the two germline ends.

This clonotype was counted only a few times. The chain employs TRBV5-1 and TRBJ2-7; the match to TRBD1 covers 9 bases. This CDR3 is 16 amino acids long. V shed 3 bases and J 7 bases; nucleotides not matched to a gene: 14. CDR1 and CDR2 (germline): SGHRS, YFSETQ. The chain's CDR3 is CASSSRDRVSSGEQYF. CDR3 bases: TGCGCCAGCAGCTCCCGGGACAGGGTGTCTTCGGGAGAGCAGTACTTC.

V usage is TRBV6-1 and J usage is TRBJ2-2; 12 nucleotides match TRBD2. Germline values: CDR1 MNHNS, CDR2 SASEGT. This CDR3 contains 16 residues. The V gene end was trimmed by 6 bases and the J gene end by 10 bases; junction bases not matched to a gene: 12. DNA of the CDR3: TGTGCCAGCAGATCCCCCGGGACTAGCGGGCCCTCGGAGCTGTTTTTT. Amino acid sequence: CASRSPGTSGPSELFF.

Only a few counts were recorded for this clonotype. The rearrangement uses TRBV6-1 and TRBJ1-2; no reliable D call. This CDR3 contains 14 residues. Trimming removed 2 bases at V and 4 bases at J, with 11 bases between. Germline CDR1 MNHNS, CDR2 SASEGT. In DNA, the CDR3 is TGTGCCAGCAGTGAACGGATGGTAGCCTATGGCTACACCTTC. It translates to CASSERMVAYGYTF.